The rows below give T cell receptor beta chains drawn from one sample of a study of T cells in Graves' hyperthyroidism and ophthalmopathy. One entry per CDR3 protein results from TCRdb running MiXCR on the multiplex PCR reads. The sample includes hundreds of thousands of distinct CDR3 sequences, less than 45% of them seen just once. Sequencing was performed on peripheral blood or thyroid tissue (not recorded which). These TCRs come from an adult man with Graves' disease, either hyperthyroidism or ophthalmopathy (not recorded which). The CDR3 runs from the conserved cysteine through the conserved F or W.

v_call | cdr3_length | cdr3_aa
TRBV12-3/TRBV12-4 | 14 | CASSLGRGPQPQHF
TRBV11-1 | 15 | CASSFSNPGPNPQHF
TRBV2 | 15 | CASSEFLGSTDTQYF
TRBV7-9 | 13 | CASSTPQGEEQYF
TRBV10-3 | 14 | CAISASDGSYEQYF
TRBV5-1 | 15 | CASSLELAGANVLTF
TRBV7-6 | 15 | CASSNPLEGTHEQYF
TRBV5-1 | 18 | CASSQDSSGFSNNQPQHF
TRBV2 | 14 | CASSGTGSGNTIYF
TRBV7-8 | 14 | CASSKGSQNQPQHF
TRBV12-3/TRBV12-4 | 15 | CASSLDGTVKGGYTF
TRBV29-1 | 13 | CSARPGGRSEQYF
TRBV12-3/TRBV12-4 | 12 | CASSRAGVRAFF
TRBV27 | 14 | CASSLTGKNSPLHF
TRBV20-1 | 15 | CSAPREGGFNEKLFF
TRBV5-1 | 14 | CASSLGDAFDGYTF
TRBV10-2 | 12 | CASSEPEQPRHF
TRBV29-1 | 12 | CSVGTGVREQYF
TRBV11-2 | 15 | CASSLYGPPNTEAFF
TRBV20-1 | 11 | CGLGDGETQYF
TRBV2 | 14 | CASSERNWGGGYAF
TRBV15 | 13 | CATSRDPEETQYF
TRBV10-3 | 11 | CAIIRVPEAFF
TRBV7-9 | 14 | CASSLESGGYGYTF
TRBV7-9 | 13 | CASSQERRETQYF
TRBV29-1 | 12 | CSLWSGANVLTF